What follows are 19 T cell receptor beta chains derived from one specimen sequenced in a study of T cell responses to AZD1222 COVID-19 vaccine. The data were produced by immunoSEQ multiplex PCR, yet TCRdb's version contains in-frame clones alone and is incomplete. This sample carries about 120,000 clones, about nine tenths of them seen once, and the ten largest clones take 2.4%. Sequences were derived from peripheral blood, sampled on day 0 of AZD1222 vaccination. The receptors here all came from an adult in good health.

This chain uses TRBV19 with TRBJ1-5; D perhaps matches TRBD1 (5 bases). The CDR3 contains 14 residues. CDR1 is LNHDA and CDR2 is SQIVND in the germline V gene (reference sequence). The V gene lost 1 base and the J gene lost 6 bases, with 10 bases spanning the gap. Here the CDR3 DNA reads TGTGCCAGTAGTATAGCCCAGGGAGGTCAGCCCCAGCATTTT. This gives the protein CASSIAQGGQPQHF.

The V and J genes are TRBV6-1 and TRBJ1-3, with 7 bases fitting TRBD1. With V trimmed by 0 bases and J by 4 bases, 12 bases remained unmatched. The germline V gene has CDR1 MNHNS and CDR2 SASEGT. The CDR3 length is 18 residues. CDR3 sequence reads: CASSEALRYRDSGNTIYF. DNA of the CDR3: TGTGCCAGCAGTGAAGCGCTTCGATATAGGGACAGCGGAAACACCATATATTTT.

CDR3: CASRTKGTQYF. For the CDR3, the DNA is TGTGCCAGCAGGACTAAGGGGACCCAGTACTTC. The chain joins TRBV28 to TRBJ2-5; the D gene is possibly TRBD2 (5 bases). Between the trimmed V and J ends, which lost 6 bases and 7 bases, there was a span of 9 bases. CDR1 and CDR2 from the germline V gene are MDHEN and SYDVKM. The CDR3 totals 11 residues.

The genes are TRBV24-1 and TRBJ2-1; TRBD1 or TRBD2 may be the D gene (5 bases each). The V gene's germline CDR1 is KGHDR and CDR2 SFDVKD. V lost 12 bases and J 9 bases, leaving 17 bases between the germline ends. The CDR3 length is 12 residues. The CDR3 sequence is CAAWDGTGEQFF. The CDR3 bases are TGTGCCGCCTGGGACGGGACGGGTGAGCAGTTCTTC.

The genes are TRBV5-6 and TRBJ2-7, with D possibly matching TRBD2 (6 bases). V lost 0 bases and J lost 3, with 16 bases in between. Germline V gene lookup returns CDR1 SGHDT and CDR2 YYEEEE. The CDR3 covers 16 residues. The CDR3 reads CASSLAGGAANYEQYF. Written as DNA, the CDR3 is TGTGCCAGCAGCTTGGCCGGAGGGGCCGCCAACTACGAGCAGTACTTC.

CDR3 amino acids: CASSRLAGTYNEQFF. The DNA of the CDR3 is TGTGCCAGCAGCAGACTAGCGGGAACTTACAATGAGCAGTTCTTC. V is TRBV28 and J is TRBJ2-1; 11 bases align to TRBD2. This CDR3 region has 15 residues. The germline V gene encodes CDR1 MDHEN and CDR2 SYDVKM. After removal of 6 bases from V and 4 bases from J, the junction contained 5 bases not matched to a gene.

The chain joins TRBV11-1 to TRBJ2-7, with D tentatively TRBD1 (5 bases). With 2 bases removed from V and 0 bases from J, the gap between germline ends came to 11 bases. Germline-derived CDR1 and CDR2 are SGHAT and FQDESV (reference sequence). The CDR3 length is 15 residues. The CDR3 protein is CASSLRGRASYEQYF. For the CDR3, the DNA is TGTGCCAGCAGCTTAAGGGGCAGGGCCTCCTACGAGCAGTACTTC. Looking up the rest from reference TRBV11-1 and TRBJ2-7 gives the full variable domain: EAEVAQSPRYKITEKSQAVAFWCDPISGHATLYWYRQILGQGPELLVQFQDESVVDDSQLPKDRFSAERLKGVDSTLKIQPAELGDSAMYLCASSLRGRASYEQYFGPGTRLTVT.

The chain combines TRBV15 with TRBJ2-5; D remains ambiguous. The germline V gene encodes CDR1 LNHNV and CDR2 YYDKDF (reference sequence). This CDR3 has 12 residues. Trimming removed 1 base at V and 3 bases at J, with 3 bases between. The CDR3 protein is CATSRVKETQYF. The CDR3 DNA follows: TGTGCCACCAGCAGAGTTAAAGAGACCCAGTACTTC.

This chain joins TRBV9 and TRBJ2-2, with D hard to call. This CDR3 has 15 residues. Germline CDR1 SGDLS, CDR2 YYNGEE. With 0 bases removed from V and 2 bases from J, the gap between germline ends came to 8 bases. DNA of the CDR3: TGTGCCAGCAGCGTAGCCCTCGCCAACACCGGGGAGCTGTTTTTT. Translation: CASSVALANTGELFF.

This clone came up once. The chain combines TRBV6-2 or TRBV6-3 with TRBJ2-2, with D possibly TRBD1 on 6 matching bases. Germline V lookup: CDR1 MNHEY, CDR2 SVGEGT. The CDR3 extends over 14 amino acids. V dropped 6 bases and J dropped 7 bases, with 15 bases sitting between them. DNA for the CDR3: TGTGCCAGCAGCTTCGTCGGACAGTTCGGGGAGCTGTTTTTT. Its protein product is CASSFVGQFGELFF.

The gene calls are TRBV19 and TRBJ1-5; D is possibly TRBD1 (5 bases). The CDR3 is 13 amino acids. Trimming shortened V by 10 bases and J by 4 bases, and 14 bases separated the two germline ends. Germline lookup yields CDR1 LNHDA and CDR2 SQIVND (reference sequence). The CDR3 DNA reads TGTGCCACCTCTAGACAGCGAAATCAGCCCCAGCATTTT. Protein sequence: CATSRQRNQPQHF. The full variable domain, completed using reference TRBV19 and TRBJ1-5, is DGGITQSPKYLFRKEGQNVTLSCEQNLNHDAMYWYRQDPGQGLRLIYYSQIVNDFQKGDIAEGYSVSREKKESFPLTVTSAQKNPTAFYLCATSRQRNQPQHFGDGTRLSIL.

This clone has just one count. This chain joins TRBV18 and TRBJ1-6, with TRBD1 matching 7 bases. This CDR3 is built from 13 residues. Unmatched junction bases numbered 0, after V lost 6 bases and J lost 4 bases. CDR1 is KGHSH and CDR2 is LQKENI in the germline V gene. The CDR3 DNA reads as TGTGCCAGCTCGACAGGGTATAATTCACCCCTCCACTTT. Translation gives CASSTGYNSPLHF.

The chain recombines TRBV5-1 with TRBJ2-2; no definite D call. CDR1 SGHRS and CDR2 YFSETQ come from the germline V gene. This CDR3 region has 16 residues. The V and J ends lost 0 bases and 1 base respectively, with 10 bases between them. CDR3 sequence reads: CASSLDPWGNTGELFF. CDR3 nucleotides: TGCGCCAGCAGCTTGGACCCATGGGGGAACACCGGGGAGCTGTTTTTT. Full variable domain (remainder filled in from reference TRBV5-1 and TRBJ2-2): KAGVTQTPRYLIKTRGQQVTLSCSPISGHRSVSWYQQTPGQGLQFLFEYFSETQRNKGNFPGRFSGRQFSNSRSEMNVSTLELGDSALYLCASSLDPWGNTGELFFGEGSRLTVL.

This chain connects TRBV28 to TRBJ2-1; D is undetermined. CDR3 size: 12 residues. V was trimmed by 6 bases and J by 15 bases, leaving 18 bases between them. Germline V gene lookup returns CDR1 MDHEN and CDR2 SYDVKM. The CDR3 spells CASRNPDQRPFF. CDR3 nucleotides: TGTGCCAGCAGAAACCCTGACCAAAGACCGTTCTTC.

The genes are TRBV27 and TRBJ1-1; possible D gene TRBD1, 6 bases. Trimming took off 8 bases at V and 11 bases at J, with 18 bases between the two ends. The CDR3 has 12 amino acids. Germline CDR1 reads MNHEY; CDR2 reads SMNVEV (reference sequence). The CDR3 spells CASRTGIDQAFF. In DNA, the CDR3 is TGTGCCAGCCGCACAGGGATAGATCAGGCTTTCTTT.

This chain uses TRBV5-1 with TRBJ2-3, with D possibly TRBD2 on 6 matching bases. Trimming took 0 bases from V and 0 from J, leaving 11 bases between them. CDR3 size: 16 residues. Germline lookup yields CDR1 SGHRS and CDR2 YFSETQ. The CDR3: CASSLGGGASTDTQYF. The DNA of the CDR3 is TGCGCCAGCAGCTTGGGCGGCGGGGCCAGCACAGATACGCAGTATTTT. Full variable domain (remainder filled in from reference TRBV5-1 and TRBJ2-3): KAGVTQTPRYLIKTRGQQVTLSCSPISGHRSVSWYQQTPGQGLQFLFEYFSETQRNKGNFPGRFSGRQFSNSRSEMNVSTLELGDSALYLCASSLGGGASTDTQYFGPGTRLTVL.

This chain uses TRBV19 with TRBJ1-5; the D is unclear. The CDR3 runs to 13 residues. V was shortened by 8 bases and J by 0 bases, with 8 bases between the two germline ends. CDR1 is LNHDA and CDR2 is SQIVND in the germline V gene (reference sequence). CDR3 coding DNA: TGTGCCAGTTCTACAGTTAGCAATCAGCCCCAGCATTTT. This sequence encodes CASSTVSNQPQHF.

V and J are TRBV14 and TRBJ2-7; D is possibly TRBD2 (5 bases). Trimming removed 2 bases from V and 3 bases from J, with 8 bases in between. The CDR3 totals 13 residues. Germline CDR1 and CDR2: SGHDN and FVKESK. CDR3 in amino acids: CASSQLADYEQYF. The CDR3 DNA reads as TGTGCCAGCAGCCAACTAGCAGACTACGAGCAGTACTTC.

This CDR3 reads CASSHRTENTEAFF. The CDR3 DNA follows: TGTGCCAGCAGCCATAGGACCGAGAACACTGAAGCTTTCTTT. The V gene is TRBV14, the J gene TRBJ1-1; D is uncertain. The CDR3 runs to 14 residues. V lost 3 bases, J lost 1 base, and 9 bases lay in between. Germline V gene sequence: CDR1 SGHDN, CDR2 FVKESK.